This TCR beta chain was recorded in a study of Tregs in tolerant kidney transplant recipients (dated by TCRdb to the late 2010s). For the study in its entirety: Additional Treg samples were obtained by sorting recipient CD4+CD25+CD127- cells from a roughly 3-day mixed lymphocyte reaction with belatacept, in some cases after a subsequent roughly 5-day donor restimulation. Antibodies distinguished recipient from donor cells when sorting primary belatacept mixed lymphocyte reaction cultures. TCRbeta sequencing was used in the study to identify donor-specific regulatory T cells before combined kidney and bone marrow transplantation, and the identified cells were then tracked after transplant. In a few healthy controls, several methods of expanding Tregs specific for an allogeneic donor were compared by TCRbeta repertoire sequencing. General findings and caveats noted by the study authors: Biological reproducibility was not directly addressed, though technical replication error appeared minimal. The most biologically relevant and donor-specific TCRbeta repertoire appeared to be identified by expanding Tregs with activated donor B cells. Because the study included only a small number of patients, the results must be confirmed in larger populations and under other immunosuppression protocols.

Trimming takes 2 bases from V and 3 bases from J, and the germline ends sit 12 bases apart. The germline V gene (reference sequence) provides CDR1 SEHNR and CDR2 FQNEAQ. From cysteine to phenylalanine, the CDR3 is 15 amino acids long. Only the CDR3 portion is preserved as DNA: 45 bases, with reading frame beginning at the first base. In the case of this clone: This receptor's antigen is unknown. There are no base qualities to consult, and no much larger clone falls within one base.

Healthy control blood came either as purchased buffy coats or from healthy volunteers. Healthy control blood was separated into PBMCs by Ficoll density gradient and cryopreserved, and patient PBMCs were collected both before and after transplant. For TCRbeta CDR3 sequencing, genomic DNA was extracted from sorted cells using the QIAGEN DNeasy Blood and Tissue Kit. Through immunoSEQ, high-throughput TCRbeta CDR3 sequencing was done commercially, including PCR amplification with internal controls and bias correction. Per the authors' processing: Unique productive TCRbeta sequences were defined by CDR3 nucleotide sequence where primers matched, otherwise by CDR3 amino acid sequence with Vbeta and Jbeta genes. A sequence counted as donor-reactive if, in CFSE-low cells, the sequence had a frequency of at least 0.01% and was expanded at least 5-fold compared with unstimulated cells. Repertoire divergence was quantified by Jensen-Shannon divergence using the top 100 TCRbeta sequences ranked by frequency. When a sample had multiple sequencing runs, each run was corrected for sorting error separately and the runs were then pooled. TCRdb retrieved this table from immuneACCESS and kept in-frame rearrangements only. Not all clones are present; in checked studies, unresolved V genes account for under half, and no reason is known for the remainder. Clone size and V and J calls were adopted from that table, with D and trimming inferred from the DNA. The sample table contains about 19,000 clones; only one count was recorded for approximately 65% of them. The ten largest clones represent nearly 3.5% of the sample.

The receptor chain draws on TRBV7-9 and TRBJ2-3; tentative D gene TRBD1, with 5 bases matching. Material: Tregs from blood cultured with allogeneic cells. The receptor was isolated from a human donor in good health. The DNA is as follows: TGTGCCAGCAGCTTATCTGGCAGGGTTACAGATACGCAGTATTTT. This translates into CASSLSGRVTDTQYF.